Listed below are T cell receptor beta chains from one sample, sequenced in a study of T cells after yellow fever vaccination. One entry per CDR3 protein results from TCRdb running MiXCR on the 5' RACE reads. Here the sample spans approximately 150,000 distinct CDR3 sequences, approximately 6.2% being singletons. The specimen was CD4+ T cells sorted from PBMCs, collected on the day of the first yellow fever vaccination. The receptors come from a man younger than 35 who received the YFV17D yellow fever vaccine. CDR3s include the opening cysteine and the closing phenylalanine or tryptophan. D genes are given only for firm matches. The size entry is marked missing in some rows and otherwise reads once, few, many or a size class.

few | . | TRBJ2-3 | TRBV9 | TGTGCCAGCAGCGTAGGCGGCGGGGATAGCACAGATACGCAGTATTTT | CASSVGGGDSTDTQYF
. | TRBD2 | TRBJ2-3 | TRBV4-2 | TGTGCCAGCAGCCCGACTAGCGGGGAAACAGATACGCAGTATTTT | CASSPTSGETDTQYF
many | TRBD1 | TRBJ2-5 | TRBV3-1 | TGTGCCAGCAGCCAAGCCGACAGGGTGGGGGAGACCCAGTACTTC | CASSQADRVGETQYF
. | . | TRBJ2-6 | TRBV12-3/TRBV12-4 | TGTGCCAGCAGTCCTCCGTGGGGGACTGGGGCCAACGTCCTGACTTTC | CASSPPWGTGANVLTF
few | . | TRBJ1-1 | TRBV10-3 | TGTGCCATCAGTGCCGTGGCGACTGAAGCTTTCTTT | CAISAVATEAFF
few | . | TRBJ2-2 | TRBV5-8 | TGTGCCAGCAGCTTGGAGACACCCGGGGAGCTGTTTTTT | CASSLETPGELFF
many | . | TRBJ1-3 | TRBV6-5 | TGTGCCAGCAGTTACCGGGACTCTGGAAACACCATATATTTT | CASSYRDSGNTIYF
many | . | TRBJ2-5 | TRBV12-3/TRBV12-4 | TGTGCCAGCGGACTCGGGCCACAAGAGACCCAGTACTTC | CASGLGPQETQYF
. | . | TRBJ1-5 | TRBV19 | TGTGCCAGTAAAAGGGGTTCGGGCAATCAGCCCCAGCATTTT | CASKRGSGNQPQHF
. | . | TRBJ1-5 | TRBV19 | TGTGCCAGTACTGAGGGGGGCTCGGCTCAGCCCCAGCATTTT | CASTEGGSAQPQHF
many | . | TRBJ1-5 | TRBV29-1 | TGCAGCGTGGGAGACGGCTACAATCAGCCCCAGCATTTT | CSVGDGYNQPQHF
. | TRBD2 | TRBJ2-1 | TRBV5-4 | TGTGCCAGCCCCTCCCCCCTAGCGGGGGGAAACAATGAGCAGTTCTTC | CASPSPLAGGNNEQFF
. | . | TRBJ2-5 | TRBV11-2 | TGTGCCAGCAGCTTAGCCCGTCTAGCAGAGACCCAGTACTTC | CASSLARLAETQYF
few | . | TRBJ1-1 | TRBV15 | TGTGCCACCAGCAGAGATAAAGTGCGGGGAACTGCTTTCTTT | CATSRDKVRGTAFF
many | . | TRBJ2-3 | TRBV9 | TGTGCCAGCAGCGTAGCTGGGGGGTACACAGATACGCAGTATTTT | CASSVAGGYTDTQYF
few | . | TRBJ1-5 | TRBV18 | TGTGCCAGCTCACACAGGGATAGCAATCAGCCCCAGCATTTT | CASSHRDSNQPQHF
many | . | TRBJ2-3 | TRBV20-1 | TGCAGTGCTAGCGGCGGATCCACAGATACGCAGTATTTT | CSASGGSTDTQYF
few | . | TRBJ1-2 | TRBV12-3/TRBV12-4 | TGTGCCAGCAGTTTAATAGTGAGGGGGTATCTAAGAGGTAACTATGGCTACACCTTC | CASSLIVRGYLRGNYGYTF
few | . | TRBJ2-4 | TRBV5-1 | TGCGCCCCCAACGTAGGAGGAGGAAACATTCAGTACTTC | CAPNVGGGNIQYF
few | TRBD1 | TRBJ1-3 | TRBV18 | TGTGCCAGCTCTTCGCAGGGGGATGGAAACACCATATATTTT | CASSSQGDGNTIYF
many | . | TRBJ2-5 | TRBV5-1 | TGCGCCAGCGGAACCGGACGGCTAGGACGGGAAGAGACCCAGTACTTC | CASGTGRLGREETQYF
. | . | TRBJ1-4 | TRBV7-9 | TGTGCCAGCTGCCGCCTCCCAGGAGGGTGTGAAAAACTGTTTTTT | CASCRLPGGCEKLFF
few | TRBD1 | TRBJ2-1 | TRBV20-1 | TGCAGTGCCACCGACAGGGGGCCTTCCAATGAGCAGTTCTTC | CSATDRGPSNEQFF
few | TRBD1 | TRBJ2-1 | TRBV7-3 | TGTGCCAGTCGACCAGGACAGGGAAACAATGAGCAGTTCTTC | CASRPGQGNNEQFF
few | TRBD1 | TRBJ2-5 | TRBV12-3/TRBV12-4 | TGTGCCAGCTCCCAAAGACAGGGAAGAGAGACCCAGTACTTC | CASSQRQGRETQYF
many | . | TRBJ2-2 | TRBV6-1 | TGTGCCAGCAGTGAATTCTCCGGGGAGCTGTTTTTT | CASSEFSGELFF
. | . | TRBJ2-1 | TRBV19 | TGTGCCAGTAGTATAACCGGACAGGGAGGGATTGAGCAGTTCTTC | CASSITGQGGIEQFF
many | TRBD2 | TRBJ2-7 | TRBV12-3/TRBV12-4 | TGTGCCAGCAGTTCCGGGACTAGCTACGAGCAGTACTTC | CASSSGTSYEQYF
. | . | TRBJ2-7 | TRBV23-1 | TGCCACTGGGTCACTAGCCACTGCTACGAGCAGTACTTC | CHWVTSHCYEQYF
many | TRBD1 | TRBJ1-1 | TRBV20-1 | TGCAGTGCCACCTTACAGGGGACTGGCACTGAAGCTTTCTTT | CSATLQGTGTEAFF
many | TRBD2 | TRBJ2-3 | TRBV24-1 | TGTGCCACCAGTGATTCCCCGGGACTAGCGGACACAGATACGCAGTATTTT | CATSDSPGLADTDTQYF
few | . | TRBJ2-1 | TRBV5-1 | TGCGCCAGCAGCTCCGCCCCGGGAAGGGATGAGCAGTTCTTC | CASSSAPGRDEQFF
many | TRBD1 | TRBJ2-1 | TRBV9 | TGTGCCAGCAGCCCGACGGACAGGGGGAGAAATGAGCAGTTCTTC | CASSPTDRGRNEQFF
few | . | TRBJ1-6 | TRBV7-2 | TGTGCCAGCAGCTTCCGGGGTTATAATTCACCCCTCCACTTT | CASSFRGYNSPLHF
many | . | TRBJ2-6 | TRBV6-5 | TGTGCCAGCAGTTACTCCCACGAGGGGGCCAACGTCCTGACTTTC | CASSYSHEGANVLTF
many | TRBD2 | TRBJ2-3 | TRBV6-1 | TGTGCCAGCCGGGGGGGCGTAACAGATACGCAGTATTTT | CASRGGVTDTQYF
few | TRBD2 | TRBJ2-5 | TRBV5-1 | TGCGCCACGTCCCTAGCGGGGTCAAAGGGAGAGACCCAGTACTTC | CATSLAGSKGETQYF
many | . | TRBJ2-5 | TRBV5-4 | TGTGCCAGCAGTTTTCGTGAGACCCAGTACTTC | CASSFRETQYF
. | TRBD1 | TRBJ1-4 | TRBV4-1 | TGCGCCAGCAGCCTCCCCGGGGAACAGGGGGGTGAAAAACTGTTTTTT | CASSLPGEQGGEKLFF
. | . | TRBJ2-3 | TRBV10-3 | TGTGCCATCAGTTGGGACCGGGGAGATACGCAGTATTTT | CAISWDRGDTQYF
many | TRBD1 | TRBJ1-1 | TRBV19 | TGTGCCAGCCAGGGGGTTTTTGAAGCTTTCTTT | CASQGVFEAFF
few | . | TRBJ2-6 | TRBV3-1 | TGTGCCAGCAGCCCCAGGGATGGGGCCAACGTCCTGACTTTC | CASSPRDGANVLTF
few | . | TRBJ2-6 | TRBV7-2 | TGTGCCAGCTGGAGGGTCCGCTCTGGGGCCAACGTCCTGACTTTC | CASWRVRSGANVLTF
few | . | TRBJ2-7 | TRBV6-1 | TGTGCCAGTCGGGGACACAGTCGGGACGAGCAGTACTTC | CASRGHSRDEQYF
many | TRBD2 | TRBJ2-7 | TRBV12-3/TRBV12-4 | TGTGCCAGCAGCCCCGACAGCGGGACCCGAGAGCAGTACTTC | CASSPDSGTREQYF
many | . | TRBJ2-3 | TRBV15 | TGTGCCACCAGTCCTAGGGCGAGCACAGATACGCAGTATTTT | CATSPRASTDTQYF
many | . | TRBJ2-2 | TRBV5-1 | TGCGCCAGCAGTCCCTCTGAGGACGGGGAGCTGTTTTTT | CASSPSEDGELFF
many | TRBD1 | TRBJ2-5 | TRBV6-5 | TGTGCCAGCGGCAACAGGGGGCCGTCTTTTTCCCAAGAGACCCAGTACTTC | CASGNRGPSFSQETQYF
many | TRBD2 | TRBJ2-5 | TRBV5-4 | TGTGCCAGCAGCAAAGGGACTAGCGGTGGGGAGACCCAGTACTTC | CASSKGTSGGETQYF
many | TRBD1 | TRBJ2-7 | TRBV6-5 | TGTGCCAGCAGTAACAGGACAGGGCGGTTACTCCCCTACGAGCAGTACTTC | CASSNRTGRLLPYEQYF
. | . | TRBJ1-2 | TRBV5-4 | TGTGCCAGCAGAACCAAGGAGGGGTATGGCTACACCTTC | CASRTKEGYGYTF
. | . | TRBJ1-6 | TRBV7-9 | TGTGCCAGCAGCCTACAGGGAATTAATAATTCACCCCTCCACTTT | CASSLQGINNSPLHF
many | . | TRBJ2-7 | TRBV20-1 | TGCAGTGCTAGGAGGGGCAACGGTGTGGGGACCCTCGAGCAGTACTTC | CSARRGNGVGTLEQYF
few | TRBD1 | TRBJ2-3 | TRBV7-8 | TGTGCCAGCAGCAATACCGGGACAGGGTTAAGCACAGATACGCAGTATTTT | CASSNTGTGLSTDTQYF